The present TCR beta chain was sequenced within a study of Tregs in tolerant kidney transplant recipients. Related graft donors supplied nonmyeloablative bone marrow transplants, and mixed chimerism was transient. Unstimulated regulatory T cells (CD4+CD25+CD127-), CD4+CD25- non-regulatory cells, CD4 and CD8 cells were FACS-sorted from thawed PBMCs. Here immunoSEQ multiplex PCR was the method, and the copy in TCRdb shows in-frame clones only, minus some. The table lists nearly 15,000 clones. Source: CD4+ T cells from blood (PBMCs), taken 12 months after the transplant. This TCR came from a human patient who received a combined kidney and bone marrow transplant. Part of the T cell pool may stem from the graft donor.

Incomplete CDR3 DNA: TGTGCCAGCAGTTTCGCAGGGATCTTCTCTGGAAACACC. Its translation: CASSFAGIFSGNT. The CDR3 in its entirety is CASSFAGIFSGNTIYF. V is TRBV6-2 or TRBV6-3 and J is TRBJ1-3, with TRBD1 as a possible D gene (5 bases). The CDR3 extends 3 residues past the end of the read, so its final part is completed from the germline J gene. The CDR3 length is 16 residues. V shed 4 bases and J shed 0 bases, with 13 bases lying between them. From germline, CDR1 is MNHEY and CDR2 SVGEGT.